The 25 T cell receptor beta chains reported below all come from one sample, sequenced in a study of vaccination and CD4 T cells after COVID-19. Documented treatment: approximately nine-day PBMC culture with coronavirus spike peptide pools or control peptides (ViraFEST assay). Their antigens are not known. Sequencing of cultured CD4+ T cell DNA used the Oncomine TCR Beta short-read assay. TCRdb called the PCR reads again in MiXCR, with one record for every CDR3 protein. The sample lists over 10,000 distinct CDR3 sequences, around 60% occurring once. Sequencing used cultured CD4+ T cells from blood, obtained after SARS-CoV-2 vaccination. These receptors all come from a human donor with COVID-19.

The J gene is TRBJ2-7, the V gene TRBV19; 8 nucleotides match TRBD2. The germline CDR1 and CDR2 sequences are LNHDA and SQIVND (reference sequence). The CDR3 extends over 15 amino acids. Trimming took 5 bases from V and 3 from J; bases not matched to a gene: 9. As DNA, the CDR3 is TGTGCCAGTAGTCCACGGTTGGGACTAGGCTACGAGCAGTACTTC. Translation: CASSPRLGLGYEQYF.

The CDR3 protein is CASSEGQGRTYEQYF. The CDR3 region has the DNA TGTGCCAGCAGTGAGGGACAGGGGCGAACCTACGAGCAGTACTTC. The rearrangement joins TRBV6-1 to TRBJ2-7; TRBD1 agrees at 10 bases. This CDR3 is 15 amino acids long. Germline lookup yields CDR1 MNHNS and CDR2 SASEGT. Trimming removed 3 bases from V and 2 bases from J; junction bases left unmatched: 4.

In this sample, this clonotype is large (0.1 to 1%). The V gene is TRBV10-3, the J gene TRBJ1-6; a possible D gene is TRBD1 (5 bases). CDR1 and CDR2 (germline): ENHRY, SYGVKD. The CDR3 extends over 13 amino acids. V lost 7 bases, J lost 9 bases, and 13 bases lay in between. Here the CDR3 DNA reads TGTGCCATCAATGTGGTTCAGGGTTCACCCCTCCACTTT. It specifies CAINVVQGSPLHF.

The table lists this clonotype with a few counts. V is TRBV10-3 and J is TRBJ1-2; TRBD1 aligns across 8 bases. Looked up from germline, CDR1 is ENHRY and CDR2 is SYGVKD. Germline trimming cut 4 bases from V and 3 bases from J; bases unmatched to any gene: 13. The CDR3 totals 17 residues. The chain's CDR3 is CAISGRTGHQGDYGYTF. The CDR3 bases are TGTGCCATCAGTGGGAGGACAGGGCATCAGGGCGACTATGGCTACACCTTC.

This chain uses TRBV6-5 with TRBJ2-3; unclear D gene. Germline CDR1 is MNHEY and CDR2 is SVGAGI. The V end was cut by 0 bases, the J end by 6 bases, with 7 bases between. The CDR3 is made up of 13 amino acids. The CDR3 nucleotides read TGTGCCAGCAGTTACTCGCAAAGGGATACGCAGTATTTT. Its protein is CASSYSQRDTQYF.

This chain joins TRBV12-3 or TRBV12-4 and TRBJ2-6; 8 bases match TRBD1. V lost 3 bases, J lost 2 bases, and 3 bases stayed unmatched. The CDR3 length is 16 residues. The CDR3 region has the DNA TGTGCCAGCAGTTTTACAGGGGGAGCTGGGGCCAACGTCCTGACTTTC. As protein: CASSFTGGAGANVLTF.

This chain links TRBV30 with TRBJ2-3; D unresolved. Germline assignment: CDR1 GTSNPN and CDR2 SVGIG (reference sequence). V was shortened by 0 bases and J by 6 bases, with 10 bases between the two germline ends. This CDR3 region has 13 residues. CDR3 loop: CAWSVLRADTQYF. In DNA, the CDR3 is TGTGCCTGGAGTGTTCTTCGCGCGGATACGCAGTATTTT.

This clonotype was counted a few times. The chain has TRBV7-8 and TRBJ2-3, with a tentative D call TRBD1 (7 bases). The CDR3 has 15 amino acids. The V gene's germline CDR1 is SGHVS and CDR2 FQNEAQ. V lost 5 bases to trimming and J lost 1 base, with 13 bases between them. The CDR3 DNA follows: TGTGCCAGCAGCGGAAGGAGGGGGCGCACAGATACGCAGTATTTT. Translated: CASSGRRGRTDTQYF.

This clonotype has a handful of counts. The chain couples TRBV20-1 to TRBJ1-5; TRBD1 matches at 7 bases. The CDR3 sequence is 14 residues long. Germline values: CDR1 DFQATT, CDR2 SNEGSKA (reference sequence). Trimming removed 0 bases from V and 5 bases from J; junction bases left unmatched: 4. CDR3 sequence (DNA): TGCAGTGCTAGAGAGCGACAGGGCCATCAGCCCCAGCATTTT. Protein product: CSARERQGHQPQHF.

This clonotype was counted between two and nine times. The gene calls are TRBV6-2 or TRBV6-3 and TRBJ2-7; 7 nucleotides line up with TRBD1. Germline-derived CDR1 and CDR2 are MNHEY and SVGEGT. CDR3 size: 14 residues. The trim removed 7 bases at V and 2 bases at J, leaving 8 bases unmatched. The CDR3 DNA sequence: TGTGCCAGCACCCAAGGGGGCACAGCCTACGAGCAGTACTTC. It is translated as CASTQGGTAYEQYF.

The chain employs TRBV20-1 and TRBJ1-2; D unresolved. Germline CDR1 DFQATT, CDR2 SNEGSKA (reference sequence). The CDR3 has 13 residues. Trimming stripped 0 bases from V and 7 bases from J, with 12 bases between. CDR3 sequence (DNA): TGCAGTGCTAGAGATCCGGGGTTCAGTGGCTACACCTTC. As protein: CSARDPGFSGYTF.

CDR3 nucleotides: TGTGCCAGCAGCTTAGGGTTGCACAATGAGCAGTTCTTC. This codes for CASSLGLHNEQFF. The J gene is TRBJ2-1, the V gene TRBV7-3; no clear D. CDR1 is SGHTA, CDR2 FQGTGA, per germline. V was pared by 2 bases and J by 5 bases, with 7 bases between. This CDR3 contains 13 residues.

V gene TRBV19 combines with J gene TRBJ2-3; D is perhaps TRBD2 (5 bases). Germline values: CDR1 LNHDA, CDR2 SQIVND (reference sequence). Trimming removed 8 bases from V and 3 bases from J, with 12 bases in between. This CDR3 is built from 13 residues. The CDR3 nucleotides are TGTGCCAGTGGCGTGGGCGGGACAGATACGCAGTATTTT. Translating gives CASGVGGTDTQYF. Supplemented by reference TRBV19 and TRBJ2-3, the full variable domain reads DGGITQSPKYLFRKEGQNVTLSCEQNLNHDAMYWYRQDPGQGLRLIYYSQIVNDFQKGDIAEGYSVSREKKESFPLTVTSAQKNPTAFYLCASGVGGTDTQYFGPGTRLTVL.

The chain recombines TRBV6-5 with TRBJ1-2, with D uncertain. CDR1 and CDR2 (germline): MNHEY, SVGAGI. This CDR3 contains 15 residues. Trimming took 2 bases from V and 0 from J, leaving 10 bases between them. The CDR3 nucleotides are TGTGCCAGCAGTTACCTAGCCCTTACTAACTATGGCTACACCTTC. Translation gives CASSYLALTNYGYTF.

This clonotype was detected a few times. This chain connects TRBV7-8 to TRBJ2-5; D may be TRBD2 (5 bases). The germline CDR1 and CDR2 sequences are SGHVS and FQNEAQ. The V end was cut by 0 bases, the J end by 5 bases, with 13 bases between. The CDR3 sequence is 15 residues long. The CDR3 DNA follows: TGTGCCAGCAGCTTAGCGATTCGGGGTGGGGAGACCCAGTACTTC. Its protein product is CASSLAIRGGETQYF.

J is TRBJ1-5 and V is TRBV7-2, with TRBD1 matching 9 bases. The CDR3 sequence is 15 residues long. The junction had 8 bases not matched to a gene; V was cut back by 5 bases and J by 6 bases. Germline V gives CDR1 SGHTA, CDR2 FQGNSA. The CDR3 DNA reads as TGTGCCAGCAGCACCAGGACAGGGGAGGGTCAGCCCCAGCATTTT. This sequence encodes CASSTRTGEGQPQHF. Full variable domain (missing parts from reference TRBV7-2 and TRBJ1-5): GAGVSQSPSNKVTEKGKDVELRCDPISGHTALYWYRQSLGQGLEFLIYFQGNSAPDKSGLPSDRFSAERTGGSVSTLTIQRTQQEDSAVYLCASSTRTGEGQPQHFGDGTRLSIL.

V usage is TRBV6-2 or TRBV6-3 and J usage is TRBJ1-3; D possibly corresponds to TRBD1 (5 bases). Trimming removed 8 bases from V and 4 bases from J, with 9 bases in between. The germline V gene has CDR1 MNHEY and CDR2 SVGEGT. There are 12 residues in the CDR3. DNA of the CDR3: TGTGCCAGCGGGACGTACGGAAACACCATATATTTT. This codes for CASGTYGNTIYF.

This clonotype appeared a few times. The rearrangement links TRBV6-2 or TRBV6-3 to TRBJ1-2, with D possibly being TRBD1 (5 bases). V was pared by 2 bases and J by 4 bases, with 11 bases between. The CDR3 is 14 amino acids. Germline V gives CDR1 MNHEY, CDR2 SVGEGT. CDR3 coding DNA: TGTGCCAGCAGTTACCGTCGGGGGAGCTATGGCTACACCTTC. Amino acid sequence: CASSYRRGSYGYTF.

This clonotype was seen a handful of times. The V call is TRBV20-1, the J call TRBJ1-1, with a weak D call TRBD1 (6 bases). The germline gives CDR1 DFQATT, CDR2 SNEGSKA (reference sequence). V lost 6 bases to trimming and J lost 3 bases, with 20 bases between them. The CDR3 covers 15 residues. As DNA, the CDR3 is TGCAGTGCCACGGGTGCGCGGGGGGCGGACACTGAAGCTTTCTTT. This gives the protein CSATGARGADTEAFF.

The J gene is TRBJ1-3, the V gene TRBV6-2 or TRBV6-3, with a tentative D call TRBD1 (5 bases). This CDR3 comprises 16 residues. Trimming pared 6 bases from V and 0 bases from J, leaving 15 bases between. The germline V gene encodes CDR1 MNHEY and CDR2 SVGEGT. As DNA, the CDR3 is TGTGCCAGCAGAGACATCGGGGGGACCTCTGGAAACACCATATATTTT. Translation: CASRDIGGTSGNTIYF.

The chain combines TRBV6-1 with TRBJ2-5; the match to TRBD2 covers 9 bases. This CDR3 is 16 amino acids long. With 6 bases clipped from V and 0 bases from J, the junction kept 8 bases outside the gene matches. CDR1 is MNHNS and CDR2 is SASEGT in the germline V gene. The CDR3 DNA reads TGTGCCAGCAGCCGGCGGGGGGGGTCGTACCAAGAGACCCAGTACTTC. It is translated as CASSRRGGSYQETQYF.

This chain's CDR3 is CASRTLRNTEAFF. In DNA form, the CDR3 reads TGTGCCAGCAGGACCCTAAGGAACACTGAAGCTTTCTTT. The J gene is TRBJ1-1, the V gene TRBV6-1, with no clear D. The CDR3 spans 13 residues. Germline V gene data show CDR1 as MNHNS and CDR2 as SASEGT. V gave up 6 bases and J gave up 1 base, with 9 bases separating them.

This clonotype appeared a few times. V usage is TRBV27 and J usage is TRBJ1-6; D may be TRBD1 (5 bases). The germline V gene encodes CDR1 MNHEY and CDR2 SMNVEV (reference sequence). V was pared by 0 bases and J by 2 bases, with 17 bases between. This CDR3 is 19 amino acids long. The CDR3 DNA reads TGTGCCAGCAGTTTATCGACGGCAGGGACGTACCCCTATAATTCACCCCTCCACTTT. Protein sequence: CASSLSTAGTYPYNSPLHF.

The gene calls are TRBV6-5 and TRBJ1-6, with D hard to call. The CDR3 is 15 residues long. Trimming stripped 0 bases from V and 6 bases from J, with 9 bases between. Germline V gene sequence: CDR1 MNHEY, CDR2 SVGAGI. The CDR3 reads CASSYSAGPNSPLHF. For the CDR3, the DNA is TGTGCCAGCAGTTACTCGGCAGGCCCTAATTCACCCCTCCACTTT.

This clonotype occurred once. The V call is TRBV6-5, the J call TRBJ1-5; tentative D call: TRBD1 (5 bases). The length of the CDR3 is 15 residues. V was clipped by 2 bases and J by 3 bases, with 11 bases between them. The germline CDR1 and CDR2 sequences are MNHEY and SVGAGI. CDR3 DNA: TGTGCCAGCAGTTACGACGGCAGGGACAATCAGCCCCAGCATTTT. Translated: CASSYDGRDNQPQHF.